These T cell receptor beta chains were read from a single sample in a study of CD8+CD57+ T cells in acquired aplastic anemia. One entry per CDR3 protein, called by TCRdb with MiXCR from the reads. The profile covers roughly 250,000 distinct CDR3 sequences, with more than 40% appearing a single time and over 7.5% taken by the ten largest. Sequencing was performed on sorted CD4+, CD8+, or CD8+CD57+ T cells (not recorded which) from PBMCs. These receptors came from a human donor with aplastic anemia. CDR3s include the opening cysteine and the closing phenylalanine or tryptophan. Each record gives: clone size, J gene, D gene, V gene, CDR3 DNA, CDR3 protein. A D gene is named only where the DNA matches it firmly. Rows give clone size only sometimes, using once, few, many, or a class for an expanded clone.

clone_size: .
j_call: TRBJ1-6
d_call: TRBD1
v_call: TRBV9
cdr3_nt: TGTGCCAGCAGCCTAGGACAGGGCGGGTCTTATAATTCACCCCTCCACTTT
cdr3_aa: CASSLGQGGSYNSPLHF

clone_size: many
j_call: TRBJ1-6
d_call: .
v_call: TRBV7-9
cdr3_nt: TGTGCCAGCAGCTTAGCGCTCGGTGAGGGTTACTATAATTCACCCCTCCACTTT
cdr3_aa: CASSLALGEGYYNSPLHF

clone_size: many
j_call: TRBJ2-1
d_call: TRBD2
v_call: TRBV6-5
cdr3_nt: TGTGCCAGCACCGAGACTAGCGGGAGTTCCTACAATGAGCAGTTCTTC
cdr3_aa: CASTETSGSSYNEQFF

clone_size: many
j_call: TRBJ2-7
d_call: .
v_call: TRBV20-1
cdr3_nt: TGCAGTGCTAGAGTCCCTAGGGGGAGCTCCTACGAGCAGTACTTC
cdr3_aa: CSARVPRGSSYEQYF

clone_size: .
j_call: TRBJ1-1
d_call: .
v_call: TRBV7-8
cdr3_nt: TGTGCCAGCAGCTTCCGCGGACCCGGGAACACTGAAGCTTTCTTT
cdr3_aa: CASSFRGPGNTEAFF

clone_size: .
j_call: TRBJ1-2
d_call: TRBD1
v_call: TRBV10-3
cdr3_nt: TGTGCCATCCAATCTCCAGGACAGGCTGGCTACACCTTC
cdr3_aa: CAIQSPGQAGYTF

clone_size: few
j_call: TRBJ2-3
d_call: TRBD2
v_call: TRBV27
cdr3_nt: TGTGCCAGCAGTTTATCGCTAGCGGGAGATGCAGATACGCAGTATTTT
cdr3_aa: CASSLSLAGDADTQYF

clone_size: .
j_call: TRBJ1-6
d_call: TRBD1
v_call: TRBV7-9
cdr3_nt: TGTGCCAGCAGCCTCCTTTCGGGACAGGGCAAATTATCACCCCTCCACTTT
cdr3_aa: CASSLLSGQGKLSPLHF

clone_size: .
j_call: TRBJ2-1
d_call: .
v_call: TRBV11-2
cdr3_nt: TGTGCCAGCAGCTTAGGTCTCGGGGACCGGGACAATGAGCAGTTCTTC
cdr3_aa: CASSLGLGDRDNEQFF

clone_size: many
j_call: TRBJ1-6
d_call: .
v_call: TRBV6-1
cdr3_nt: TGTGCCAGCAGTGAAGGTGAAGGTTCTGGGGATTCACCCCTCCACTTT
cdr3_aa: CASSEGEGSGDSPLHF

clone_size: few
j_call: TRBJ2-2
d_call: TRBD2
v_call: TRBV7-2
cdr3_nt: TGTGCCAGCAGCTTAATCGGCGGGAGGGCCGCCGGGGAGCTGTTTTTT
cdr3_aa: CASSLIGGRAAGELFF

clone_size: .
j_call: TRBJ2-1
d_call: TRBD2
v_call: TRBV7-9
cdr3_nt: TGTGCCAGCAGCCTTACCCCCGGGACTAGCGGGGTGTCCTACAATGAGCAGTTCTTC
cdr3_aa: CASSLTPGTSGVSYNEQFF

clone_size: many
j_call: TRBJ1-2
d_call: .
v_call: TRBV7-8
cdr3_nt: TGTGCCAGCAGCTCTCTGGGGGGAGGGAGCGATGGCTACACCTTC
cdr3_aa: CASSSLGGGSDGYTF

clone_size: many
j_call: TRBJ1-6
d_call: TRBD1
v_call: TRBV27
cdr3_nt: TGTGCCAGCAGCTCCGGACAGGGAAATTCACCCCTCCACTTT
cdr3_aa: CASSSGQGNSPLHF

clone_size: .
j_call: TRBJ2-1
d_call: TRBD2
v_call: TRBV10-3
cdr3_nt: TGTGCCATCAATGTCGCGGGGGGGCTTGAGCAGTTCTTC
cdr3_aa: CAINVAGGLEQFF

clone_size: .
j_call: TRBJ2-7
d_call: .
v_call: TRBV7-2
cdr3_nt: TGTGCCAGCAGCTTAGCGCAGTCTGGGGGTTACGAGCAGTACTTC
cdr3_aa: CASSLAQSGGYEQYF

clone_size: .
j_call: TRBJ1-2
d_call: .
v_call: TRBV29-1
cdr3_nt: TGCAGCGTTGAGGTTCCCCGGCAGGGACTTAACTATGGCTACACCTTC
cdr3_aa: CSVEVPRQGLNYGYTF

clone_size: .
j_call: TRBJ1-2
d_call: .
v_call: TRBV5-1
cdr3_nt: TGTGCCAGCAGTTTACCGGGGGGTGGCTACACCTTC
cdr3_aa: CASSLPGGGYTF